This TCR beta chain comes out of a study of post-analysis software for immune sequencing data. Whole-study context: Some patients lacked subtype; others had relapsing-remitting, secondary progressive or progressive-relapsing disease. General study results and limits: Significantly decreased normalized Chao1 diversity was recorded for multiple sclerosis patients relative to controls. Higher frequency in patients than in controls was seen for five TRBV segments, with TRBV5-6, TRBV5-1 and TRBV20-1 among them.

The CDR3 loop spans 14 amino acids. Germline CDR1 reads ENHRY; CDR2 reads SYGVKD. The TCR beta cDNA libraries carried unique molecular identifiers. Once roughly 1 to 10 million T cells were used, 400,000 to 550,000 cDNA molecules resulted. MiXCR, run by TCRdb on the PCR reads, gives a single entry per CDR3 protein. The sample lists a few hundred thousand distinct CDR3 sequences, 39% occurring once. As regards this clonotype: The antigen is undetermined.

The chain uses TRBV10-3 and TRBJ2-1, with D perhaps matching TRBD2 (7 bases). TRBJ2-7 explains the end of the DNA better; the J call may be wrong. Input material: blood. This clonotype was sampled from a girl aged 2 to 9 with multiple sclerosis. CDR3 coding DNA: TGTGCCATCAGTGAGTGGAGGGGGGGTTACGAGCAGTACTTC. As protein: CAISEWRGGYEQYF.